This T cell receptor (beta chain) originates from a study of shared clonotypes between healthy human individuals. Across the study: Sampling drew on donors who were two women and a few men aged 18 to 49. CD4 naive and memory got three plates each, CD8 naive two, CD8 memory one. Findings of the study overall: In the sorted subsets, rarefaction showed sequencing was incomplete despite large depth.

Each PCR replicate from the sorted subsets contained approximately 0.2 ug DNA, which is around 30,000 T cell genomes. The repertoire was sequenced with immunoSEQ multiplex PCR; TCRdb's copy has only in-frame clones and lacks some. The profile shows approximately 2.4 million clones, almost 96% of them singletons. The CDR3 consists of 15 residues. The V gene's germline CDR1 is SGHRS and CDR2 YFSETQ. The V and J ends lost 0 bases and 6 bases, in that order; junction bases with no gene match: 6. Worth noting for this clone: Its antigen is unidentified.

Sequencing used naive CD4+ T cells sorted from blood. The subset was: CD45RA+ positively selected. The TCR was taken from a young man in good health. The chain couples TRBV5-1 to TRBJ1-5; 7 bases line up with TRBD1. The CDR3 DNA reads as TGCGCCAGCAGCTTGGGAGGGGGCGACACTCAGCCCCAGCATTTT. Its protein product is CASSLGGGDTQPQHF.